Detailed here is one T cell receptor (beta chain). This record comes from a study of T cells in Graves' hyperthyroidism and ophthalmopathy. TCR beta CDR3 sequences were amplified from RNA transcripts. First-round RT-PCR of the TCR CDR3 relied on the HTBI primer set. TCRdb recomputed calls from the multiplex PCR reads with MiXCR, one row per CDR3 protein. This sample has roughly 740,000 distinct CDR3 sequences, with less than 20% found just once. The TCR sequence derives from a man between 18 and 35 years old with Graves' hyperthyroidism. The sample consisted of blood.

DNA for the CDR3: TGTGCCAGCAGGCGGGAGGGACTAGCGGGAATAGCCAAAAACATTCAGTACTTC. Translating gives CASRREGLAGIAKNIQYF. The genes are TRBV27 and TRBJ2-4; TRBD2 matches 13 bases. Germline loops: CDR1 MNHEY, CDR2 SMNVEV (reference sequence). The CDR3 runs to 18 residues. After removal of 6 bases from V and 0 bases from J, the junction contained 8 bases not matched to a gene.